These T cell receptor beta chains were read from a single sample in a study of shared clonotypes between healthy human individuals. TCRdb keeps only in-frame clones here, not all; method: immunoSEQ multiplex PCR. Among around 2,100,000 clones listed, about 95% were seen once. Sample: naive CD8+ T cells sorted from blood. These receptors originate from a man in his late teens or twenties in good health. The CDR3 runs from the conserved cysteine through the conserved F or W. The D gene is left open where the match is weak. Rows give clone size only sometimes, using once, few, many, or a class for an expanded clone.

abundance,v_gene,len,d_gene,j_gene,CDR3aa,CDR3nt
-,TRBV7-6,16,-,TRBJ2-2,CASSLEAGLITGELFF,TGTGCCAGCAGCTTAGAGGCAGGGTTGATTACCGGGGAGCTGTTTTTT
-,TRBV11-2,14,TRBD2,TRBJ2-7,CASSLRGTSYEQYF,TGTGCCAGCAGCCTGCGGGGGACCTCCTACGAGCAGTACTTC
-,TRBV11-2,15,-,TRBJ1-5,CASSLYPALNQPQHF,TGTGCCAGCAGCTTATACCCGGCACTTAATCAGCCCCAGCATTTT
-,TRBV28,13,-,TRBJ1-2,CASSLWHRDGYTF,TGTGCCAGCAGTTTATGGCATAGGGACGGCTACACCTTC
-,TRBV7-9,13,-,TRBJ2-7,CASSATVNFEQYF,TGTGCCAGCAGCGCGACAGTTAATTTCGAGCAGTACTTC
-,TRBV2,17,TRBD1,TRBJ2-3,CASSVFTGGAGTDTQYF,TGTGCCAGCAGTGTTTTCACAGGGGGAGCGGGCACAGATACGCAGTATTTT
-,TRBV30,13,TRBD2,TRBJ2-7,CAQRGENTYEQYF,TGTGCTCAACGGGGGGAAAACACCTACGAGCAGTACTTC
-,TRBV16,22,-,TRBJ2-7,CASSQRTVVLASSRVSGGEQYF,TGTGCCAGCAGCCAACGGACAGTAGTTCTGGCGTCTAGCAGGGTATCGGGGGGCGAGCAGTACTTC
-,TRBV27,13,-,TRBJ1-1,CASSLSVNTEAFF,TGTGCCAGCAGTTTAAGTGTGAACACTGAAGCTTTCTTT
-,TRBV7-9,15,TRBD2,TRBJ2-7,CASSSERGDAYEQYF,TGTGCCAGCAGCTCTGAGCGGGGGGACGCGTACGAGCAGTACTTC
once,TRBV7-2,17,TRBD2,TRBJ2-3,CASSFKAGRAGADTQYF,TGTGCCAGCAGCTTTAAAGCGGGGAGGGCCGGGGCAGATACGCAGTATTTT
-,TRBV6-5,14,-,TRBJ2-7,CASSYRVRFYEQYF,TGTGCCAGCAGTTACCGGGTTAGGTTCTACGAGCAGTACTTC
-,TRBV5-1,17,TRBD2,TRBJ2-3,CASSLAFSGRGWDTQYF,TGCGCCAGCAGCTTGGCCTTTAGCGGGAGAGGTTGGGATACGCAGTATTTT
-,TRBV19,15,-,TRBJ1-5,CASSIVPYSNQPQHF,TGTGCCAGTAGTATAGTCCCTTATAGCAATCAGCCCCAGCATTTT
-,TRBV7-9,12,-,TRBJ2-1,CASSFGVSEQFF,TGTGCCAGCAGCTTCGGGGTCAGTGAGCAGTTCTTC
-,TRBV13,13,-,TRBJ2-7,CASSLAGAYEQYF,TGTGCCAGCAGCTTAGCGGGAGCCTACGAGCAGTACTTC
once,TRBV7-9,16,TRBD2,TRBJ2-1,CASSLELREGPNEQFF,TGTGCCAGCAGCTTAGAGTTGCGGGAGGGCCCAAATGAGCAGTTCTTC
few,TRBV7-6,14,-,TRBJ2-7,CASSLARGGYEQYF,TGTGCCAGCAGCTTAGCGAGGGGCGGGTACGAGCAGTACTTC
-,TRBV19,15,-,TRBJ2-7,CASSIMFEGGAEQYF,TGTGCCAGTAGTATAATGTTTGAGGGGGGAGCCGAGCAGTACTTC
-,TRBV11-2,13,-,TRBJ2-5,CASSLPGIETQYF,TGTGCCAGCAGCTTACCGGGGATCGAGACCCAGTACTTC
-,TRBV4-1,15,TRBD1,TRBJ1-1,CASSQGTGANTEAFF,TGCGCCAGCAGCCAAGGGACAGGGGCGAACACTGAAGCTTTCTTT
-,TRBV30,12,-,TRBJ1-2,CGLEIANYGYTF,TGTGGCCTGGAGATAGCTAACTATGGCTACACCTTC
once,TRBV6-1,10,-,TRBJ2-7,CASSWDEQYF,TGTGCCAGCAGTTGGGACGAGCAGTACTTC
-,TRBV14,15,TRBD1,TRBJ1-1,CASSQGWTGNTEAFF,TGTGCCAGCAGCCAAGGGTGGACAGGGAACACTGAAGCTTTCTTT
-,TRBV7-9,12,-,TRBJ1-3,CASSETGNTIYF,TGTGCCAGCAGCGAAACTGGAAACACCATATATTTT
once,TRBV9,12,-,TRBJ1-2,CASSDANYGYTF,TGTGCCAGCAGCGACGCTAACTATGGCTACACCTTC
-,TRBV4-1,15,TRBD1,TRBJ2-5,CASSQGTGLEETQYF,TGCGCCAGCAGCCAAGGGACAGGGCTAGAAGAGACCCAGTACTTC
once,TRBV4-1,18,TRBD2,TRBJ2-7,CASSQDRLAGGLVYEQYF,TGCGCCAGCAGCCAAGACCGGCTAGCGGGGGGTCTCGTCTACGAGCAGTACTTC
-,TRBV6-7,9,-,TRBJ2-7,CASSYGQYF,TGTGCCAGCAGTTACGGGCAGTACTTC
-,TRBV4-1,15,-,TRBJ1-3,CASSQDDGLGNTIYF,TGCGCCAGCAGCCAAGATGACGGGTTGGGAAACACCATATATTTT
-,TRBV11-2,16,TRBD1,TRBJ2-7,CASSLEIGTGFYEQYF,TGTGCCAGCAGCTTAGAAATCGGGACAGGGTTCTACGAGCAGTACTTC
once,TRBV9,15,TRBD1,TRBJ1-2,CASSSRTGPVDGYTF,TGTGCCAGCAGCTCCCGGACAGGCCCGGTCGATGGCTACACCTTC
-,TRBV28,12,-,TRBJ2-7,CASTVDSYEQYF,TGTGCCAGCACCGTGGACAGCTACGAGCAGTACTTC
-,TRBV5-8,14,-,TRBJ2-7,CASSLGGIFYEQYF,TGTGCCAGCAGCTTGGGAGGGATCTTCTACGAGCAGTACTTC
-,TRBV10-3,21,TRBD1,TRBJ1-5,CAIRKRALNGTVARNNQPQHF,TGTGCCATCAGGAAGCGTGCCCTAAACGGGACAGTGGCTCGAAACAATCAGCCCCAGCATTTT
-,TRBV28,16,-,TRBJ2-4,CASSLGVGLAKNIQYF,TGTGCCAGCTCTCTGGGGGTGGGGCTAGCCAAAAACATTCAGTACTTC
once,TRBV7-9,14,-,TRBJ1-2,CASSSGEDARGYTF,TGTGCCAGCAGCTCAGGGGAGGACGCGCGGGGCTACACCTTC
-,TRBV30,13,-,TRBJ2-1,CAWSGASYNEQFF,TGTGCCTGGAGTGGGGCTAGCTACAATGAGCAGTTCTTC
-,TRBV27,14,TRBD2,TRBJ2-1,CASSLTSGTSGGFF,TGTGCCAGCAGTTTGACTAGCGGGACCAGCGGGGGGTTCTTC
-,TRBV4-3,17,TRBD2,TRBJ2-7,CASSQGAGLAGTYEQYF,TGCGCCAGCAGCCAAGGGGCCGGACTAGCGGGGACCTACGAGCAGTACTTC
-,TRBV19,17,-,TRBJ2-7,CASSMRLARANSYEQYF,TGTGCCAGTAGTATGCGTTTGGCCAGGGCCAACTCCTACGAGCAGTACTTC
-,TRBV5-8,16,-,TRBJ1-3,CASSLWGYEHGDQGYF,TGTGCCAGCAGCTTGTGGGGGTATGAGCACGGAGACCAAGGGTATTTT
-,TRBV5-5,16,-,TRBJ1-5,CASSLYIVSWNQPQHF,TGTGCCAGCAGCTTGTACATAGTGAGTTGGAATCAGCCCCAGCATTTT
-,TRBV5-8,14,-,TRBJ2-2,CASTRGMNTGELFF,TGTGCCAGCACCCGGGGCATGAACACCGGGGAGCTGTTTTTT
once,TRBV6-1,16,-,TRBJ1-2,CASSDLGQEINYGYTF,TGTGCCAGCAGTGACCTAGGGCAGGAGATCAACTATGGCTACACCTTC
-,TRBV4-3,16,-,TRBJ2-5,CASSQDTGRWVETQYF,TGCGCCAGCAGCCAAGATACAGGAAGATGGGTGGAGACCCAGTACTTC
-,TRBV2,14,-,TRBJ2-2,CASSDGLNSGELFF,TGTGCCAGCAGTGATGGCCTAAATTCCGGGGAGCTGTTTTTT
once,TRBV4-1,15,-,TRBJ1-2,CASSQATGSWDGYTF,TGCGCCAGCAGCCAAGCCACAGGCTCGTGGGATGGCTACACCTTC
-,TRBV4-1,15,-,TRBJ1-1,CASSQADSFSTEAFF,TGCGCCAGCAGCCAAGCGGACAGTTTTTCCACTGAAGCTTTCTTT
-,TRBV6-5,12,-,TRBJ2-5,CASSGPQETQYF,TGTGCCAGCAGCGGTCCTCAAGAGACCCAGTACTTC
-,TRBV19,14,-,TRBJ2-7,CASSTTETSGEQYF,TGTGCCAGTAGCACCACCGAAACGAGCGGGGAGCAGTACTTC
-,TRBV7-3,15,TRBD2,TRBJ2-5,CASSLTGGAGETQYF,TGTGCCAGCAGCTTAACCGGGGGGGCCGGAGAGACCCAGTACTTC
once,TRBV6-1,14,-,TRBJ2-7,CASTLQGSYYEQYF,TGTGCCAGCACCCTACAGGGCTCTTACTACGAGCAGTACTTC
-,TRBV13,14,-,TRBJ2-5,CASSYRDNQETQYF,TGTGCCAGCAGCTATCGGGACAACCAAGAGACCCAGTACTTC
-,TRBV27,13,-,TRBJ2-7,CASSFGPTYEQYF,TGTGCCAGCAGTTTCGGACCAACCTACGAGCAGTACTTC
-,TRBV6-5,15,-,TRBJ1-1,CASSSHLGANTEAFF,TGTGCCAGCAGTTCTCACCTGGGGGCTAACACTGAAGCTTTCTTT
-,TRBV7-2,17,-,TRBJ1-2,CASSLNPRDRTNYGYTF,TGTGCCAGCAGCTTAAACCCCAGGGATCGTACTAACTATGGCTACACCTTC
-,TRBV30,13,-,TRBJ1-1,CAWSIGVGTEAFF,TGTGCCTGGAGTATTGGGGTGGGGACTGAAGCTTTCTTT
-,TRBV14,13,-,TRBJ2-1,CASSQASLGPQFF,TGTGCCAGCAGCCAAGCCTCTTTGGGGCCTCAGTTCTTC